The 8 T cell receptor beta chains given below trace back to one sample, sequenced in a study of T-cell memory formation after mild COVID-19 (dated by TCRdb to about 2021). The library came from 5' RACE. Sequencing took place on an Illumina NovaSeq 6000. The public sequencing data were trimmed at Q25 with fastp and processed into clonotypes with MiXCR by TCRdb, which kept only in-frame beta chains. Each entry merges the rows of one CDR3 protein and shows their most common DNA and genes. This sample has 250,000 to 350,000 distinct CDR3 sequences in its table, and approximately 16% of those were observed once. The biggest ten clones account for roughly a fifth of the sample. The sequenced sample was PBMCs or a T cell subset sorted from them (not recorded which). The receptors originated from a man between 18 and 29 years old who had mild COVID-19 (a few samples of this study predate the infection). The sample titles of this study are shuffled in the database, so cell type and time point are left out; the donor was told from shared clones.

This clonotype was observed many times. This chain uses TRBV5-1 with TRBJ1-3; no firm D call. V was cut by 0 bases and J by 2 bases, with 6 bases left in between. The CDR3 length is 14 residues. CDR1 is SGHRS and CDR2 is YFSETQ in the germline V gene. The CDR3 here is CASSLEAAGNTIYF. CDR3 in DNA: TGCGCCAGCAGCTTGGAGGCAGCTGGAAACACCATATATTTT.

This clonotype was counted between two and nine times. The chain recombines TRBV13 with TRBJ2-7, with 8 nucleotides matching TRBD1. The CDR3 has 14 amino acids. Germline V CDR1 and CDR2: PRHDT, FYEKMQ (reference sequence). Unmatched junction bases numbered 7, after V lost 3 bases and J lost 6 bases. For the CDR3, the DNA is TGTGCCAGCAGCTTCGGGCAGGGGGCGATCGAGCAGTACTTC. Its translation: CASSFGQGAIEQYF.

This clonotype has a handful of counts. The chain is built from TRBV6-2 or TRBV6-3 and TRBJ1-2, with 7 bases aligning to TRBD1. J lost 4 bases, V lost 5 bases, and 4 bases had no gene match. Germline V gives CDR1 MNHEY, CDR2 SVGEGT. The CDR3 contains 13 residues. The CDR3 sequence: CASSTGDSYGYTF. The CDR3 DNA reads TGTGCCAGCAGTACCGGGGACAGCTATGGCTACACCTTC.

The chain joins TRBV20-1 to TRBJ2-4; 8 bases map to TRBD2. With V trimmed by 3 bases and J by 8 bases, 6 bases remained unmatched. Germline V gene data show CDR1 as DFQATT and CDR2 as SNEGSKA (reference sequence). The CDR3 is 13 amino acids. The CDR3, as DNA: TGCAGTGCTAGCGGGGGGGTCCGGGACATTCAGTACTTC. Translation: CSASGGVRDIQYF.

This clonotype was counted between two and nine times. The J gene is TRBJ1-3, the V gene TRBV12-3 or TRBV12-4; D is unresolved. The CDR3 sequence is 13 residues long. V was cut by 7 bases and J by 1 base, with 8 bases left in between. The CDR3 reads CASTSGSGNTIYF. Written as DNA, the CDR3 is TGTGCCAGCACCTCCGGTTCTGGAAACACCATATATTTT.

The rearrangement links TRBV6-5 to TRBJ2-2, with D possibly TRBD1 on 6 matching bases. The CDR3 loop spans 16 amino acids. Per the germline V gene, CDR1 is MNHEY and CDR2 is SVGAGI. V was clipped by 5 bases and J by 3 bases, with 16 bases between them. The CDR3 DNA is TGTGCCAGCAGTAAGTCCGGGACATCTTACACCGGGGAGCTGTTTTTT. Its protein is CASSKSGTSYTGELFF.

The chain carries TRBV20-1 and TRBJ2-7, with 10 bases matching TRBD1. Germline V gene sequence: CDR1 DFQATT, CDR2 SNEGSKA (reference sequence). The CDR3 contains 16 residues. V lost 1 base, J lost 3 bases, and 9 bases stayed unmatched. CDR3 protein: CSARGTGQGSLYEQYV. CDR3 DNA: TGCAGTGCTAGAGGTACGGGACAGGGGTCCCTCTACGAGCAGTACGTC.

This clonotype was observed a single time. The rearrangement links TRBV14 to TRBJ1-1, with D maybe TRBD1 (5 bases). Per the germline V gene, CDR1 is SGHDN and CDR2 is FVKESK. CDR3 size: 13 residues. V dropped 0 bases and J dropped 14 bases, with 16 bases sitting between them. CDR3: CASSQDWGVALFF. CDR3 sequence (DNA): TGTGCCAGCAGCCAAGATTGGGGGGTAGCTTTGTTCTTT.